This T cell receptor (beta chain) was sequenced for a study of shared clonotypes between healthy human individuals. The overall study: The composition of the donors was a couple of women and a few men aged 18 to 49.

As originally analysed: Filtering differed, since immunoSEQ gave only junction sequences and no quality scores. Assay: immunoSEQ multiplex PCR; the TCRdb copy retains only in-frame clones and omits some. Clone size and V and J calls were adopted from that table, with D and trimming inferred from the DNA. Of about 490,000 clones detected, 76% appear once; the ten largest clones hold 13%. V was pared by 3 bases and J by 6 bases, with 9 bases between. Germline lookup yields CDR1 WNHNN and CDR2 SYGVQD (reference sequence). There are 12 residues in the CDR3. This clone was counted between two and nine times. Extraction of genomic DNA in unsorted samples used tens of millions of PBMCs.

The gene calls are TRBV10-1 and TRBJ2-7; D possibly matches TRBD1 or TRBD2 (5 bases each). Source material: PBMCs. This sequence originates from a middle-aged woman in good health. Some clones in this sample may be carry-over from other donors' samples. The CDR3 nucleotides are TGCGCCAGCAGTGATGGGGGTCGCGAGCAGTACTTC. Its translation: CASSDGGREQYF.